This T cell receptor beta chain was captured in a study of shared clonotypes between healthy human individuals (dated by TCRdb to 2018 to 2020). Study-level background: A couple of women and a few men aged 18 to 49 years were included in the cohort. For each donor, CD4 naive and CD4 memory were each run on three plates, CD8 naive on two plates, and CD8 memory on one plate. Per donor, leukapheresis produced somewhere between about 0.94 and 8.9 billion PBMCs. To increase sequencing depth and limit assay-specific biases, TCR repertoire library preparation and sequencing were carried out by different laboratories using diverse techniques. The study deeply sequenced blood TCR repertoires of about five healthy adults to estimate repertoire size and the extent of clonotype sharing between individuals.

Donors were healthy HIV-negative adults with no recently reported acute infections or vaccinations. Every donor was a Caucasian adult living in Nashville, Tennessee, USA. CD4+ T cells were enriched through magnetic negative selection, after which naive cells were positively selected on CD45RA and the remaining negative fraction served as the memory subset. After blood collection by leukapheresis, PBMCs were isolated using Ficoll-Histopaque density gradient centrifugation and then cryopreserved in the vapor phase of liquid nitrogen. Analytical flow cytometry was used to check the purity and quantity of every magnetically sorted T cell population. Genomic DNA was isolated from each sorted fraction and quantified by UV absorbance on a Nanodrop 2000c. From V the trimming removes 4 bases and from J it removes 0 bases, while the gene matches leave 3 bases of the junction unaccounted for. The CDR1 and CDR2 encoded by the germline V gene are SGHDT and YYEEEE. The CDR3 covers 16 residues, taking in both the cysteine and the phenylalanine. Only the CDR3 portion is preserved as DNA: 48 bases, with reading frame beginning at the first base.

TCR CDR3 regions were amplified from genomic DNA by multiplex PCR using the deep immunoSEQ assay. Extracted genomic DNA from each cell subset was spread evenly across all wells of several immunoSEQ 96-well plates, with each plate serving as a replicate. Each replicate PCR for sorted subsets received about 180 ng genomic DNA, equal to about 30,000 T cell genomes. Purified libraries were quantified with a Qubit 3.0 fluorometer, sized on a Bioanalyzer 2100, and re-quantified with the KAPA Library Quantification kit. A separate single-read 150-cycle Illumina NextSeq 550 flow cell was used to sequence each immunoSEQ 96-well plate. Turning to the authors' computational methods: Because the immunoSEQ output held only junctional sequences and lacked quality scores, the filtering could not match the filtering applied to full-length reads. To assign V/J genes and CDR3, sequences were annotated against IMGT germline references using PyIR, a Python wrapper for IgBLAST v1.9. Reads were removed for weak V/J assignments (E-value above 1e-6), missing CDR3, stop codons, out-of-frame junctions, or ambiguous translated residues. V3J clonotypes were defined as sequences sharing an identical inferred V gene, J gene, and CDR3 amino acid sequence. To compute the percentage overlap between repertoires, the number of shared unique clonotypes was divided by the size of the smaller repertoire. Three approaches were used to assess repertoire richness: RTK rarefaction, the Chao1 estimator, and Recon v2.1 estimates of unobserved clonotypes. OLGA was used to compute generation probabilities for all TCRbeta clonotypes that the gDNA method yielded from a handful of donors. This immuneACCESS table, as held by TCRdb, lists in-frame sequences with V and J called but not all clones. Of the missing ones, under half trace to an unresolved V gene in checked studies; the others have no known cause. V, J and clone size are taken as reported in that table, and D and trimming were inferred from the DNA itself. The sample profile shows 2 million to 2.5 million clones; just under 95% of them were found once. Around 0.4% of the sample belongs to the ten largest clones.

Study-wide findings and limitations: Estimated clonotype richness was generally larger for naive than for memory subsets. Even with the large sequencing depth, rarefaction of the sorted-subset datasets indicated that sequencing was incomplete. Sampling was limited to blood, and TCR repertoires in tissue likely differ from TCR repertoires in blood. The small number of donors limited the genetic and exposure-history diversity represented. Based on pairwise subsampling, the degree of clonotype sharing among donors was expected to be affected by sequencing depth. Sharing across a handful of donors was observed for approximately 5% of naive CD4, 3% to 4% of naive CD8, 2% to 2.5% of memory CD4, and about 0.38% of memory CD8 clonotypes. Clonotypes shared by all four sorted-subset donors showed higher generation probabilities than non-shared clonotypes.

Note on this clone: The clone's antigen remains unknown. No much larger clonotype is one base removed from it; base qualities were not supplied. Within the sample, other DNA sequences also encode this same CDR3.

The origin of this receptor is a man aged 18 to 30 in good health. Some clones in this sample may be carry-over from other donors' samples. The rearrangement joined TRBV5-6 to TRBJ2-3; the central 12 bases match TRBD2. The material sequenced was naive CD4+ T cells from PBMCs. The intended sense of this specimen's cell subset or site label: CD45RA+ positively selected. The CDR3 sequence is CASSLGTSGSTDTQYF. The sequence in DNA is TGTGCCAGCAGCCTAGGGACTAGCGGGAGCACAGATACGCAGTATTTT.